The 21 T cell receptor beta chains listed next were all sequenced from one sample in a study of blood T cell repertoires in COVID-19 (dated by TCRdb to 2020 to 2022). Library generation was performed with the immunoSEQ multiplex PCR assay. The table was pulled from immuneACCESS by TCRdb, which kept in-frame rearrangements only. Such tables lose some clones; where checked, under half of the loss comes from unresolved V genes, and the rest has no known cause. This sample is represented by roughly 250,000 clones; approximately 90% of them were singletons. The ten top clones hold approximately 0.84% of the sample. Sequenced material: peripheral blood. These receptor sequences come from a man between 25 and 39 years old with acute or convalescent COVID-19.

This rearrangement joins TRBV10-1 to TRBJ2-5, with 12 bases aligning to TRBD1. With 3 bases clipped from V and 5 bases from J, the junction kept 7 bases outside the gene matches. CDR3 length: 16 residues. CDR1 WNHNN and CDR2 SYGVQD come from the germline V gene (reference sequence). The CDR3 nucleotides are TGCGCCAGCAGTGATACCGGGACAGGGGGCTGGGAGACCCAGTACTTC. It encodes CASSDTGTGGWETQYF.

There are a few counts of this clone. This sequence joins TRBV4-2 and TRBJ2-7, with TRBD2 matching over 7 bases. The V segment lost 5 bases and the J segment 7 bases; nucleotides outside the gene matches: 8. The germline CDR1 and CDR2 sequences are LGHNA and YNFKEQ. The CDR3 totals 13 residues. The chain's CDR3 is CASSAGLLGEQYF. DNA for the CDR3: TGTGCCAGCAGCGCGGGACTACTGGGGGAGCAGTACTTC.

The rearrangement uses TRBV11-2 and TRBJ1-1; no clear D gene. The CDR3 contains 12 residues. Germline CDR1 is SGHAT and CDR2 is FQNNGV. Trimming took off 3 bases at V and 7 bases at J, with 9 bases between the two ends. The CDR3 spells CASSFLSYEAFF. The CDR3 nucleotides read TGTGCCAGCAGCTTTCTGTCGTATGAAGCTTTCTTT.

The gene calls are TRBV5-1 and TRBJ1-5, with 9 bases lining up with TRBD1. The V segment lost 4 bases and the J segment 5 bases; nucleotides outside the gene matches: 7. The CDR3 length is 15 residues. Germline V lookup: CDR1 SGHRS, CDR2 YFSETQ. The CDR3 DNA reads TGCGCCAGCAGCCTGACAGGGGGTTGGGATCAGCCCCAGCATTTT. Protein: CASSLTGGWDQPQHF. Looking up the rest from reference TRBV5-1 and TRBJ1-5 gives the full variable domain: KAGVTQTPRYLIKTRGQQVTLSCSPISGHRSVSWYQQTPGQGLQFLFEYFSETQRNKGNFPGRFSGRQFSNSRSEMNVSTLELGDSALYLCASSLTGGWDQPQHFGDGTRLSIL.

The CDR3 region has the DNA TGCGCCAGCAGCCAAGGGGGAGGGTCGGGGGTGACAGATACGCAGTATTTT. Amino acid sequence: CASSQGGGSGVTDTQYF. This rearrangement joins TRBV4-1 to TRBJ2-3; 7 bases align to TRBD2. J gave up 3 bases and V 1 base, and 10 bases lay outside the gene matches. Germline CDR1 MGHRA, CDR2 YSYEKL. The CDR3 sequence is 17 residues long.

The rearrangement uses TRBV7-8 and TRBJ2-7, with TRBD2 matching over 11 bases. Germline V lookup: CDR1 SGHVS, CDR2 FQNEAQ. The CDR3 is 15 residues long. The V segment lost 5 bases and the J segment 4 bases; nucleotides outside the gene matches: 7. The CDR3 sequence is CASSLRTSGSYEQYF. In DNA, the CDR3 is TGTGCCAGCAGCCTGCGGACTAGCGGGTCGTACGAGCAGTACTTC.

This clone appeared once. The chain employs TRBV11-2 and TRBJ2-1; TRBD2 aligns across 16 bases. V shed 3 bases and J 5 bases; nucleotides not matched to a gene: 7. The germline gives CDR1 SGHAT, CDR2 FQNNGV. This CDR3 comprises 18 residues. The CDR3 sequence: CASSLGTSGGERHNEQFF. CDR3 DNA sequence: TGTGCCAGCAGCTTGGGGACTAGCGGGGGGGAAAGACACAATGAGCAGTTCTTC.

This clone showed up just once. This chain joins TRBV5-1 and TRBJ2-7; possibly TRBD2 for D (6 bases). This CDR3 spans 14 amino acids. Looked up from germline, CDR1 is SGHRS and CDR2 is YFSETQ. Trimming shortened V by 8 bases and J by 2 bases, and 17 bases separated the two germline ends. DNA of the CDR3: TGCGCCAGTTCCGACCGGACGGGAGCCTACGAGCAGTACTTC. It is translated as CASSDRTGAYEQYF.

The chain joins TRBV5-3 to TRBJ1-5; weak D call: TRBD1 (6 bases). TRBV5-3 belongs to the ORF category, with a function that is uncertain. This CDR3 spans 16 amino acids. V was clipped by 0 bases and J by 8 bases, with 18 bases between them. The CDR3 nucleotides are TGTGCCAGAAGCTTGGGGACAGATAGGGTTGGAGAGCCCCAGCATTTT. It translates to CARSLGTDRVGEPQHF.

The chain links TRBV11-2 to TRBJ1-6, with a weak D call TRBD1 (5 bases). This CDR3 region has 20 residues. Germline lookup yields CDR1 SGHAT and CDR2 FQNNGV. Trimming removed 0 bases at V and 7 bases at J, with 25 bases between. This CDR3 is CASSLDGGIGISAGNSPLHF. The DNA for the CDR3 is TGTGCCAGCAGCTTAGATGGGGGGATCGGCATCTCGGCGGGGAATTCACCCCTCCACTTT.

The rearrangement uses TRBV4-1 and TRBJ2-1; no clear D gene. Trimming left V 4 bases short and J 2 bases short, with 9 bases between. CDR1 and CDR2 (germline): MGHRA, YSYEKL. This CDR3 contains 14 residues. CDR3 in DNA: TGCGCCAGCAGCCGGCCCTCCCCCTACAATGAGCAGTTCTTC. This translates into CASSRPSPYNEQFF.

The chain couples TRBV28 to TRBJ1-2; a possible D gene is TRBD1 (6 bases). Germline-derived CDR1 and CDR2 are MDHEN and SYDVKM. The CDR3 contains 14 residues. Deletions cut 5 bases from V and 7 bases from J, with 17 bases between. The CDR3, as DNA: TGTGCCAGCAGTGACCGCCTCAGGGGCCCTGGCTACACCTTC. Translated: CASSDRLRGPGYTF.

The chain joins TRBV27 to TRBJ1-2; no reliable D call. The germline CDR1 and CDR2 sequences are MNHEY and SMNVEV (reference sequence). The CDR3 is made up of 14 amino acids. V dropped 11 bases and J dropped 8 bases, with 24 bases sitting between them. Written as DNA, the CDR3 is TGTGCCGGCCCCTTCGAACAGAGTATGTGGGGCTACACCTTC. Translated, it gives CAGPFEQSMWGYTF.

The chain uses TRBV9 and TRBJ2-5, with D perhaps TRBD1 (6 bases). CDR1 is SGDLS and CDR2 is YYNGEE in the germline V gene. V dropped 0 bases and J dropped 2 bases, with 17 bases sitting between them. The CDR3 covers 17 residues. CDR3 loop: CASSVEPGIGGQETQYF. CDR3 in DNA: TGTGCCAGCAGCGTAGAGCCAGGTATAGGGGGACAAGAGACCCAGTACTTC.

V usage is TRBV6-5 and J usage is TRBJ1-1; no clear D. There are 13 residues in the CDR3. The V and J ends lost 10 bases and 4 bases respectively, with 16 bases between them. CDR1 is MNHEY and CDR2 is SVGAGI in the germline V gene. The CDR3: CATGPRGSTEAFF. CDR3 nucleotide sequence: TGTGCCACCGGACCCCGAGGGAGCACTGAAGCTTTCTTT.

J is TRBJ2-3 and V is TRBV11-2; no clear D gene. The germline V gene encodes CDR1 SGHAT and CDR2 FQNNGV. V lost 2 bases and J lost 1, with 16 bases in between. The CDR3 totals 17 residues. In nucleotides, the CDR3 is TGTGCCAGCAGCTTAACCCCCAGGTCAAGTGGCACAGATACGCAGTATTTT. Translation gives CASSLTPRSSGTDTQYF.

The chain joins TRBV7-3 to TRBJ1-5; 8 bases fit TRBD1. Germline values: CDR1 SGHTA, CDR2 FQGTGA. V lost 5 bases and J lost 6; bases outside the gene matches: 3. The length of the CDR3 is 13 residues. The CDR3 sequence is CASSQGAAQPQHF. The CDR3 DNA follows: TGTGCCAGCAGCCAGGGGGCAGCTCAGCCCCAGCATTTT.

The chain couples TRBV12-3 or TRBV12-4 to TRBJ2-1; maybe TRBD2 (6 bases). The CDR3 is 13 residues long. V lost 5 bases and J 1 base, leaving 6 bases between the germline ends. CDR3 residues: CASSGGSYNEQFF. CDR3 bases: TGTGCCAGCAGTGGGGGGTCCTACAATGAGCAGTTCTTC.

This clone appeared a few times. The rearrangement uses TRBV28 and TRBJ1-1, with a weak D call TRBD1 (6 bases). This CDR3 has 15 amino acids. Germline V lookup: CDR1 MDHEN, CDR2 SYDVKM. Trimming stripped 7 bases from V and 1 base from J, with 16 bases between. DNA for the CDR3: TGTGCCAGCAATCTACAGGGATTAGGGAACACTGAAGCTTTCTTT. Its translation is CASNLQGLGNTEAFF.

The rearrangement links TRBV5-4 to TRBJ1-6; 9 positions match TRBD1. The trim removed 4 bases at V and 7 bases at J, leaving 6 bases unmatched. The germline V gene encodes CDR1 SGHNT and CDR2 YYREEE (reference sequence). The CDR3 is made up of 15 amino acids. CDR3 region: CASSTGQGSNSPLHF. CDR3 bases: TGTGCCAGCAGCACGGGACAGGGTAGCAATTCACCCCTCCACTTT.

A word on this clone: This sample also contains other DNA sequences that code for the same CDR3. The V gene is TRBV6-5, the J gene TRBJ1-5; D might be TRBD1 (6 bases). This CDR3 spans 14 amino acids. V shed 6 bases and J shed 1 base, with 10 bases lying between them. CDR1 and CDR2 from the germline V gene are MNHEY and SVGAGI. CDR3: CASRPDRSNQPQHF. The CDR3 DNA reads TGTGCCAGCAGACCCGACAGGAGCAATCAGCCCCAGCATTTT.